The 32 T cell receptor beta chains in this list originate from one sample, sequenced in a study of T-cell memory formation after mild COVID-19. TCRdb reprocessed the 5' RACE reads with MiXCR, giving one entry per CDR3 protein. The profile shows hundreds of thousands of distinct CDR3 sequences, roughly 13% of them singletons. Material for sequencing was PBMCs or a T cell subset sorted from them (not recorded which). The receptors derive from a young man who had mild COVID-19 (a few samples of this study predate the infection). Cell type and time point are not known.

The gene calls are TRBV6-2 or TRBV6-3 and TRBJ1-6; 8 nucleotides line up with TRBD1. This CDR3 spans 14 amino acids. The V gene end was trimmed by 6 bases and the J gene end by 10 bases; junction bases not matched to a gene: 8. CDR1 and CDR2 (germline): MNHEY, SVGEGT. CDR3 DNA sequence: TGTGCCAGCAGATCAGGACAGGGAGGGTCACCCCTCCACTTT. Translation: CASRSGQGGSPLHF.

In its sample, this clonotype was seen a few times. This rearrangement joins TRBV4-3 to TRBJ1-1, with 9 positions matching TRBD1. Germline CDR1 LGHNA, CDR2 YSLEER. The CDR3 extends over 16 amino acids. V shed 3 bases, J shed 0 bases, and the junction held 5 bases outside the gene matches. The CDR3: CASSHPRTGVNTEAFF. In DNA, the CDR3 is TGCGCCAGCAGCCACCCTAGGACAGGGGTGAACACTGAAGCTTTCTTT.

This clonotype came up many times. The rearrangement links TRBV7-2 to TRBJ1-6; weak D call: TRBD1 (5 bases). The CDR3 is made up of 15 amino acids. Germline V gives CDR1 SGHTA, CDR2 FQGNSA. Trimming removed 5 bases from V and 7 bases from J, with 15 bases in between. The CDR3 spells CASSVYGGNNSPLHF. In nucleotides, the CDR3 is TGTGCCAGCAGCGTCTACGGGGGAAACAATTCACCCCTCCACTTT.

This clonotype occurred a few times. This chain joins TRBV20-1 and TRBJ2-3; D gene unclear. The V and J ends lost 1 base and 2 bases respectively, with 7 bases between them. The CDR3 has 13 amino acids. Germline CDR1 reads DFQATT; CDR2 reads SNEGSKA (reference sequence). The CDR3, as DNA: TGCAGTGCTAGAGTCCAACTCACAGATACGCAGTATTTT. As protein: CSARVQLTDTQYF.

CDR3 nucleotide sequence: TGTGCCAGCAGTTGGGCTAGTCACAATGAGCAGTTCTTC. Amino acids: CASSWASHNEQFF. The chain carries TRBV12-3 or TRBV12-4 and TRBJ2-1, with no clear D. This CDR3 contains 13 residues. With 4 bases removed from V and 5 bases from J, the gap between germline ends came to 9 bases.

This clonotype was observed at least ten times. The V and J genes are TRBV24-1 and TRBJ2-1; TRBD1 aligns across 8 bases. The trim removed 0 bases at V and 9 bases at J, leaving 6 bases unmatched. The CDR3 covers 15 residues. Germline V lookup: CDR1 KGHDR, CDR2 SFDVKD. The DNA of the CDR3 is TGTGCCACCAGTGATTTGGCAGGGGGCAATTTTGAGCAGTTCTTC. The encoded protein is CATSDLAGGNFEQFF.

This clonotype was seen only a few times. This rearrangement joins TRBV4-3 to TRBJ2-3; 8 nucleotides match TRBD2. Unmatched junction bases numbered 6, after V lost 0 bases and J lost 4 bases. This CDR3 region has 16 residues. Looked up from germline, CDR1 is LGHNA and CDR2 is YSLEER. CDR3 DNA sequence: TGCGCCAGCAGCCAAGATCGCCGGGGGGGCCCAGATACGCAGTATTTT. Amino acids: CASSQDRRGGPDTQYF.

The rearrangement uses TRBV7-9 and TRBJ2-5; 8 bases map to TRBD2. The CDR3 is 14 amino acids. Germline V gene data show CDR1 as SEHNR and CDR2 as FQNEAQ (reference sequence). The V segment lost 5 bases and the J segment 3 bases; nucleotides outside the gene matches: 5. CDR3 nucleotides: TGTGCCAGCAGCCGGGCGGGGGGCGAAGAGACCCAGTACTTC. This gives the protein CASSRAGGEETQYF.

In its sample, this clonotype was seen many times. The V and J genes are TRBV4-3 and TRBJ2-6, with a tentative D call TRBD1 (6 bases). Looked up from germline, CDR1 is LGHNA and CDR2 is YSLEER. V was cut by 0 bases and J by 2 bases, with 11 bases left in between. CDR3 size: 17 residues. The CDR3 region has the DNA TGCGCCAGCAGCCAAGAAACCCAGGGGACTGGGGCCAACGTCCTGACTTTC. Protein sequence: CASSQETQGTGANVLTF.

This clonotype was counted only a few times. In nucleotides, the CDR3 is TGTGCCAGCAGTGAAGGGAGATACACAGATACGCAGTATTTT. The encoded protein is CASSEGRYTDTQYF. This chain uses TRBV6-4 with TRBJ2-3, with D maybe TRBD2 (5 bases). Germline CDR1 is MRHNA and CDR2 is SNTAGT. CDR3 length equals 14 residues. The V end lost 3 bases, the J end lost 2 bases, and 9 bases lay between the germline ends.

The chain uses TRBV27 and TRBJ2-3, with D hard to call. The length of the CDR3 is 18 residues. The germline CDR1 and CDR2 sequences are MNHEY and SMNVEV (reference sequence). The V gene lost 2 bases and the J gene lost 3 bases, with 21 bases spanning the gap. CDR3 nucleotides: TGTGCCAGCAGTTTAGCAGTTCGGTCCGACCTTATAACAGATACGCAGTATTTT. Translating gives CASSLAVRSDLITDTQYF.

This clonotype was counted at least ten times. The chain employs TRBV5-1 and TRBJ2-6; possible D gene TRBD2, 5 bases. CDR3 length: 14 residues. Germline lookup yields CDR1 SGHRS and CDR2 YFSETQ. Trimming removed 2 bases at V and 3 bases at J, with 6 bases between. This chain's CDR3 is CASSLRDGANVLTF. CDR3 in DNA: TGCGCCAGCAGCTTACGGGATGGGGCCAACGTCCTGACTTTC. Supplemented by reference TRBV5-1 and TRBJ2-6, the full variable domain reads KAGVTQTPRYLIKTRGQQVTLSCSPISGHRSVSWYQQTPGQGLQFLFEYFSETQRNKGNFPGRFSGRQFSNSRSEMNVSTLELGDSALYLCASSLRDGANVLTFGAGSRLTVL.

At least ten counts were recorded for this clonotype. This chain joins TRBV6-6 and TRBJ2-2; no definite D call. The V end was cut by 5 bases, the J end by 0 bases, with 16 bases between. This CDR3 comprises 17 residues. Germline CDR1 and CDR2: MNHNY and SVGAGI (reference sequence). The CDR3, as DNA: TGTGCCAGCAGTCGTGAGATGACGGGCCCGAACACCGGGGAGCTGTTTTTT. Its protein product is CASSREMTGPNTGELFF.

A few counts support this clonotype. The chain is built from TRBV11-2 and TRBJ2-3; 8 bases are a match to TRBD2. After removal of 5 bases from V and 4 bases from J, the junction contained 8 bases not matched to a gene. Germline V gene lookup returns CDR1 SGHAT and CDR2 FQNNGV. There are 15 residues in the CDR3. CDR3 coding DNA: TGTGCCAGCAGCCCGATTAGCGGGGTAGCAGATACGCAGTATTTT. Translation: CASSPISGVADTQYF.

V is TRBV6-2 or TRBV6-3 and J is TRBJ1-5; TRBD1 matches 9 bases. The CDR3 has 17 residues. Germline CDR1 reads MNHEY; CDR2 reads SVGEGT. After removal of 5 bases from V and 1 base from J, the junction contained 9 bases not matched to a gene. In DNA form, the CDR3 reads TGTGCCAGCAGTAACGGGACAGGGTTTTGGAGCAATCAGCCCCAGCATTTT. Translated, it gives CASSNGTGFWSNQPQHF.

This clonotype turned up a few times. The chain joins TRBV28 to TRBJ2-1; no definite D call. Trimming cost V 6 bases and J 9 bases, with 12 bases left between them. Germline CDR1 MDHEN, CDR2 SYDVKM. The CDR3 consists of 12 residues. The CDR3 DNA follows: TGTGCCAGCAGCCTCCCCGGCGGTGAGCAGTTCTTC. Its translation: CASSLPGGEQFF. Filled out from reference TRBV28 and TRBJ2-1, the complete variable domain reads DVKVTQSSRYLVKRTGEKVFLECVQDMDHENMFWYRQDPGLGLRLIYFSYDVKMKEKGDIPEGYSVSREKKERFSLILESASTNQTSMYLCASSLPGGEQFFGPGTRLTVL.

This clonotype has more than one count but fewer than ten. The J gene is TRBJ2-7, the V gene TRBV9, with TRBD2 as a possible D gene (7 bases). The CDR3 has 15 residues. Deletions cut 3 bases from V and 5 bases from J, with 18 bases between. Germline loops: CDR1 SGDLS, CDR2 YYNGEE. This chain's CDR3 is CASSDPEGGTDEQYF. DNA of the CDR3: TGTGCCAGCAGCGATCCTGAGGGGGGGACGGACGAGCAGTACTTC.

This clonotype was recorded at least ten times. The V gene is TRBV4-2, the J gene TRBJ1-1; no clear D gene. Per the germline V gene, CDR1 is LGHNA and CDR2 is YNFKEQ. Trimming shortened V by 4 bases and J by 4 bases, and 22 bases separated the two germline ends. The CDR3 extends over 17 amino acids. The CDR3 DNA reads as TGTGCCAGCAGCCCCGGACTCCGAGGAAGGGTAGGCACTGAAGCTTTCTTT. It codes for CASSPGLRGRVGTEAFF.

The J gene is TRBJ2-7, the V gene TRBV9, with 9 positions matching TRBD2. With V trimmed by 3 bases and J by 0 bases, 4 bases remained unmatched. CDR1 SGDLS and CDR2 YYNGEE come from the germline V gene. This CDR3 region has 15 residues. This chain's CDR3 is CASSAGLASSYEQYF. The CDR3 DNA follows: TGTGCCAGCAGCGCAGGACTAGCGAGCTCCTACGAGCAGTACTTC.

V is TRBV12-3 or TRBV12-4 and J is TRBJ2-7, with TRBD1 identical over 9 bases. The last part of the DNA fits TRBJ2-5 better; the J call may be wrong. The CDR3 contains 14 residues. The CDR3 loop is CASSLGDRVETQYF. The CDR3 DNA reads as TGTGCCAGCAGTTTAGGGGACAGGGTAGAGACCCAGTACTTC.

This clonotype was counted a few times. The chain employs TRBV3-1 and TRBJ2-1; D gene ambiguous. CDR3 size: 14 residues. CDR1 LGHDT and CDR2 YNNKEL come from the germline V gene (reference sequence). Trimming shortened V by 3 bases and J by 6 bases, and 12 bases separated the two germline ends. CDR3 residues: CASSQDNYSNEQFF. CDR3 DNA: TGTGCCAGCAGCCAGGATAATTACAGCAATGAGCAGTTCTTC.

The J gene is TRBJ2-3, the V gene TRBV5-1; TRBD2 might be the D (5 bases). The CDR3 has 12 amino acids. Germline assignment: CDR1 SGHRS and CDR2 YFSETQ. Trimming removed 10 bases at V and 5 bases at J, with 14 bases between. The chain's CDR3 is CASGKIGDTQYF. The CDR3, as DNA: TGCGCCTCCGGGAAGATAGGAGATACGCAGTATTTT.

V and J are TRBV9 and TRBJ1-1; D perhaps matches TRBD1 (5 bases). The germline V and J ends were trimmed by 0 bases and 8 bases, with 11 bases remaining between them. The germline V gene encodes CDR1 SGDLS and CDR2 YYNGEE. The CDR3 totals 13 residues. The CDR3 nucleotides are TGTGCCAGCAGCGTAGACGGGGCCTTGGAAGCTTTCTTT. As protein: CASSVDGALEAFF. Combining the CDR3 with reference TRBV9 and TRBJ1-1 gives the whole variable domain DSGVTQTPKHLITATGQRVTLRCSPRSGDLSVYWYQQSLDQGLQFLIQYYNGEERAKGNILERFSAQQFPDLHSELNLSSLELGDSALYFCASSVDGALEAFFGQGTRLTVV.

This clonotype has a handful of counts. CDR3 sequence: CASSKTSGAGETQYF. CDR3 coding DNA: TGTGCCAGCAGCAAGACTAGCGGGGCGGGGGAGACCCAGTACTTC. The chain is built from TRBV7-3 and TRBJ2-5, with 11 bases aligning to TRBD2. V trimming: 5 bases; J trimming: 5 bases; junction bases outside the gene matches: 7. From germline, CDR1 is SGHTA and CDR2 FQGTGA. The CDR3 spans 15 residues.

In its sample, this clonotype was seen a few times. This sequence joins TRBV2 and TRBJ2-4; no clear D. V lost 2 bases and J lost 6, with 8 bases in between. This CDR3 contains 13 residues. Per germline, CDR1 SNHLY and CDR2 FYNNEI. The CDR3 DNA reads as TGTGCCAGCAGTGAAAACCAATTAAACATTCAGTACTTC. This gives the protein CASSENQLNIQYF.

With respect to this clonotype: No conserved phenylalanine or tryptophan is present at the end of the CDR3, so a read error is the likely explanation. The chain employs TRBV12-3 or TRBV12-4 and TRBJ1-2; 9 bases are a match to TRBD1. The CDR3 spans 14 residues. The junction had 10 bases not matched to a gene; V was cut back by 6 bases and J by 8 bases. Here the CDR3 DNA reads TGTGCCAGCAGCCGGACAGGGGAGCAATACGGCTACACCTTA. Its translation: CASSRTGEQYGYTL.

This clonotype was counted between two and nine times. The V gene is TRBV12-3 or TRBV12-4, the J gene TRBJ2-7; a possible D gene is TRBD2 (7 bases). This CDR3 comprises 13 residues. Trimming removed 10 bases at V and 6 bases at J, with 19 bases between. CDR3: CATLGGGMSEQYF. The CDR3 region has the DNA TGTGCCACCCTAGGGGGGGGGATGAGCGAGCAGTACTTC.

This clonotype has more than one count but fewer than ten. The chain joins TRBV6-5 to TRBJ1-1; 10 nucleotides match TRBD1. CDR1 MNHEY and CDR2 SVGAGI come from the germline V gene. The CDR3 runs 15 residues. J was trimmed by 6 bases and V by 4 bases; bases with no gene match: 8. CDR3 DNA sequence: TGTGCCAGCAGTTCCCTGACAGGGGGCAACGCTGAAGCTTTCTTT. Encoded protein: CASSSLTGGNAEAFF.

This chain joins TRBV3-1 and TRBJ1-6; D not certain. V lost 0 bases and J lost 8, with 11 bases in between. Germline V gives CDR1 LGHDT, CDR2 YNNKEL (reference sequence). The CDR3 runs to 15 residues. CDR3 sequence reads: CASSQDVGRYSPLHF. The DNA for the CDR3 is TGTGCCAGCAGCCAAGATGTCGGCCGGTATTCACCCCTCCACTTT.

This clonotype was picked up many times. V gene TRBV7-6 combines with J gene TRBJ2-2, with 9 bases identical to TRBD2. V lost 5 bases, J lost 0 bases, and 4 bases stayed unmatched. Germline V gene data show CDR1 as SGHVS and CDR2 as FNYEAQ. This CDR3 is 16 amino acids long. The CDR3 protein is CASSPGGGANTGELFF. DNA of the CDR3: TGTGCCAGCAGCCCCGGCGGGGGGGCGAACACCGGGGAGCTGTTTTTT. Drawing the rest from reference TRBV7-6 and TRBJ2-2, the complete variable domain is GAGVSQSPRYKVTKRGQDVALRCDPISGHVSLYWYRQALGQGPEFLTYFNYEAQQDKSGLPNDRFSAERPEGSISTLTIQRTEQRDSAMYRCASSPGGGANTGELFFGEGSRLTVL.

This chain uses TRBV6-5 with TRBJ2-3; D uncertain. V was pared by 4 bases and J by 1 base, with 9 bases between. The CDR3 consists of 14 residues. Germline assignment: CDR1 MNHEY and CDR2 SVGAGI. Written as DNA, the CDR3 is TGTGCCAGCAGTTCCCCGGCCCGCACAGATACGCAGTATTTT. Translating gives CASSSPARTDTQYF.

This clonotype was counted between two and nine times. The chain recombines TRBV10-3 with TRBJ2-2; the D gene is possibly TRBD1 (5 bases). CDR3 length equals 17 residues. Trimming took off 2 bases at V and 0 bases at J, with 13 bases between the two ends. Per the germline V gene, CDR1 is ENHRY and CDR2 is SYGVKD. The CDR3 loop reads CAISERQLRSNTGELFF. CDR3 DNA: TGTGCCATCAGTGAGCGACAGTTACGTTCGAACACCGGGGAGCTGTTTTTT.